A selection of T cell receptor beta chains follows, all from one sample in a study of Graves' ophthalmopathy and Graves' hyperthyroidism. Using its own MiXCR run on the multiplex PCR reads, TCRdb lists one record per CDR3 protein. The sample consists of 240,000 or so distinct CDR3 sequences, 45% to 55% of them appearing once. Specimen: peripheral blood. These receptor sequences come from an adult man with Graves' ophthalmopathy. CDR3s include the opening cysteine and the closing phenylalanine or tryptophan. D genes are given only for firm matches. A row's size may be missing; if present it is once, few, many or a size class.

clone_size,d_call,v_call,j_call,cdr3_nt,cdr3_aa
.,.,TRBV5-1,TRBJ2-5,TGCGCCAGCAGCTTGGCCTTCCTTGGAGAGACCCAGTACTTC,CASSLAFLGETQYF
.,TRBD1,TRBV28,TRBJ2-7,TGTGCCAGCAGTAGGACAGGACTCTACGAGCAGTACTTC,CASSRTGLYEQYF
few,.,TRBV6-5,TRBJ1-5,TGTGCCAGCAGTACGAATCAGCCCCAGCATTTT,CASSTNQPQHF
.,TRBD1,TRBV6-5,TRBJ1-5,TGTGCCAGCAGTGTGGGGAGGGGGCAAGGATGGAATCAGCCCCAGCATTTT,CASSVGRGQGWNQPQHF
.,TRBD1,TRBV2,TRBJ1-4,TGTGCCAGCAGTGAGGCGAGGACAGGGTGGAGTGAAAAACTGTTTTTT,CASSEARTGWSEKLFF
.,TRBD2,TRBV5-1,TRBJ2-7,TGTGCCAGCAGTCCCTGGACTAGCGGGAGGAAGGGCTCCTACGAGCAGTACTTC,CASSPWTSGRKGSYEQYF
many,.,TRBV12-3/TRBV12-4,TRBJ2-5,TGTGCCAGCAGTTTAAGGGAGACCCAGTACTTC,CASSLRETQYF
.,TRBD2,TRBV19,TRBJ2-3,TGTGCCAGTAGTCCTAGCGGGGAACTCCAGTATTTT,CASSPSGELQYF
once,.,TRBV9,TRBJ1-6,TGTGCCAGCAGTACACTGATTCTACCCCTCCACTTT,CASSTLILPLHF
.,.,TRBV29-1,TRBJ2-5,TGCAGCGTTGAAGATCGTCTCAGGGCCCAGCAAGAGACCCAGTACTTC,CSVEDRLRAQQETQYF
many,.,TRBV9,TRBJ1-6,TGTGCCAGCAGCGTAGAAGGGGGAGCTAATTCACCCCTCCACTTT,CASSVEGGANSPLHF
once,.,TRBV25-1,TRBJ1-2,TGTGCCAGCTCACCATCCTCAGGGACCTATGGCTACACCTTC,CASSPSSGTYGYTF
.,TRBD2,TRBV7-2,TRBJ2-5,TGTGCCAGCAGCTCCTTTAGACTAGCGGGGATACAAGAGACCCAGTACTTC,CASSSFRLAGIQETQYF
many,.,TRBV29-1,TRBJ2-7,TGCAGCGTTGAGACGCAGAGAAGGCAGTACTTC,CSVETQRRQYF
few,.,TRBV10-2,TRBJ2-5,TGCGCCAGCAGTGTGGTGCGGGGGCCCCAAGAGACCCAGTACTTC,CASSVVRGPQETQYF